The rows below give T cell receptor beta chains drawn from one sample of a study of cytomegalovirus exposure and HLA in healthy donors. Data came from immunoSEQ multiplex PCR; TCRdb stores just in-frame clones and leaves some out. Of 100,000 to 120,000 clones listed, around 79% are singletons. Sequences were obtained from PBMCs. Source of these receptors: a young woman in good health and CMV-seronegative. CDR3s include the opening cysteine and the closing phenylalanine or tryptophan. The order of the fields is V gene, CDR3 length, D gene, clone size, J gene, CDR3 protein, CDR3 DNA. The D gene is left open where the match is weak. Expanded clones are given a class, and other clones once, few, many or no size at all.

TRBV13,15,.,.,TRBJ2-5,CASSLPLQGQETQYF,TGTGCCAGCAGCTTGCCGCTCCAGGGCCAAGAGACCCAGTACTTC
TRBV18,13,.,.,TRBJ2-1,CASSPGLSNEQFF,TGTGCCAGCTCACCAGGGCTAAGCAATGAGCAGTTCTTC
TRBV4-2,18,TRBD1,.,TRBJ1-4,CASSQGAGQGPTNEKLFF,TGTGCCAGCAGCCAAGGCGCGGGACAGGGTCCAACTAATGAAAAACTGTTTTTT
TRBV6-5,14,TRBD2,.,TRBJ2-1,CASSSKRDYNEQFF,TGTGCCAGCAGTTCAAAGCGGGACTACAATGAGCAGTTCTTC
TRBV7-8,14,.,.,TRBJ2-5,CASSPQGRSETQYF,TGTGCCAGCAGCCCACAGGGTAGGAGCGAGACCCAGTACTTC
TRBV27,15,TRBD2,.,TRBJ2-7,CASRGLAGPLGEQYF,TGTGCCAGCAGAGGGCTAGCGGGACCTCTGGGCGAGCAGTACTTC
TRBV7-9,15,.,.,TRBJ2-5,CASSSNRPLQETQYF,TGTGCCAGCAGCTCTAACAGACCACTCCAAGAGACCCAGTACTTC
TRBV18,14,.,.,TRBJ2-7,CASSPGGGPYEQYF,TGTGCCAGCTCACCCGGAGGTGGACCCTACGAGCAGTACTTC
TRBV28,16,.,.,TRBJ1-2,CASSSYREPSLYGYTF,TGTGCCAGCAGTTCATACAGGGAGCCTTCCCTCTATGGCTACACCTTC
TRBV10-3,16,.,.,TRBJ1-1,CAISEPGPTGNTEAFF,TGTGCCATCAGTGAACCGGGCCCCACAGGGAACACTGAAGCTTTCTTT
TRBV5-1,15,.,.,TRBJ1-5,CASSPRGGTNQPQHF,TGCGCCAGCAGCCCGAGAGGAGGGACTAATCAGCCCCAGCATTTT
TRBV7-3,14,.,few,TRBJ2-3,CASSLIGSGGTQYF,TGTGCCAGCAGCTTGATCGGGTCCGGGGGTACGCAGTATTTT
TRBV10-1,13,TRBD2,.,TRBJ2-1,CAGWSGRGDEQFF,TGCGCCGGATGGAGCGGGAGAGGTGATGAGCAGTTCTTC
TRBV6-1,14,.,.,TRBJ1-1,CASSVLKGETEAFF,TGTGCCAGCAGCGTCCTCAAGGGGGAGACTGAAGCTTTCTTT
TRBV7-2,16,TRBD2,once,TRBJ2-1,CASSVLGTRAYNEQFF,TGTGCCAGCAGCGTACTCGGGACTAGGGCCTACAATGAGCAGTTCTTC
TRBV28,14,.,.,TRBJ2-7,CASSLAGPPYEQYF,TGTGCCAGCAGTTTAGCGGGCCCGCCCTACGAGCAGTACTTC
TRBV19,15,TRBD2,.,TRBJ2-7,CASSSGLASIYEQYF,TGTGCCAGTAGTTCCGGACTAGCGAGCATCTACGAGCAGTACTTC
TRBV30,12,.,.,TRBJ2-1,CAWSVLGNEQFF,TGTGCCTGGAGTGTACTAGGTAATGAGCAGTTCTTC
TRBV30,14,.,.,TRBJ2-4,CAWSGATSRNIQYF,TGTGCCTGGAGTGGGGCTACCTCGCGCAACATTCAGTACTTC
TRBV11-2,15,.,few,TRBJ1-2,CASSSFTGSNYGYTF,TGTGCCAGCAGCTCGTTCACAGGGTCTAACTATGGCTACACCTTC
TRBV6-1,15,TRBD1,.,TRBJ2-7,CASSVGAGGGGEQYF,TGTGCCAGCAGTGTGGGGGCAGGGGGCGGTGGCGAGCAGTACTTC
TRBV30,15,.,once,TRBJ2-7,CAWSGVAGVRDEQYF,TGTGCCTGGAGCGGAGTTGCAGGGGTCCGGGACGAGCAGTACTTC
TRBV7-3,15,TRBD2,few,TRBJ2-1,CASSLTRLADNEQFF,TGTGCCAGCAGCTTAACCCGTCTAGCGGACAATGAGCAGTTCTTC
TRBV4-1,15,.,.,TRBJ2-7,CASRTGLLGTYEQYF,TGCGCCAGCAGGACGGGACTCTTGGGAACCTACGAGCAGTACTTC
TRBV2,14,TRBD1,.,TRBJ2-1,CASSDPGQGNEQFF,TGTGCCAGCAGTGACCCGGGACAGGGCAATGAGCAGTTCTTC
TRBV19,14,.,once,TRBJ2-7,CASSSRQRLYEQYF,TGTGCCAGTAGTTCCCGACAGAGACTCTACGAGCAGTACTTC
TRBV4-2,17,TRBD1,.,TRBJ2-2,CASSPTGQGRNTGELFF,TGTGCCAGCAGCCCAACGGGACAGGGGAGAAACACCGGGGAGCTGTTTTTT
TRBV28,12,.,.,TRBJ1-2,CGVERTNYGYTF,TGTGGGGTCGAGCGGACGAACTATGGCTACACCTTC
TRBV2,16,TRBD2,.,TRBJ2-1,CASSGGGRGSWSEQFF,TGTGCCAGCAGTGGAGGCGGGAGAGGGTCGTGGAGTGAGCAGTTCTTC
TRBV30,15,TRBD1,few,TRBJ1-5,CAWSLPYRGEQPQHF,TGTGCCTGGAGCCTTCCATACAGGGGCGAACAGCCCCAGCATTTT
TRBV6-4,17,TRBD2,.,TRBJ2-3,CASSDSNAGGPRDTQYF,TGTGCCAGCAGTGACTCGAATGCGGGAGGGCCCAGAGATACGCAGTATTTT
TRBV7-9,14,TRBD1,.,TRBJ2-1,CASSWTGADNEQFF,TGTGCCAGCAGCTGGACAGGGGCCGACAATGAGCAGTTCTTC
TRBV4-2,14,TRBD1,.,TRBJ2-2,CASSQNRGSGELFF,TGTGCCAGCAGCCAAAACAGGGGGTCCGGGGAGCTGTTTTTT
TRBV11-2,14,.,.,TRBJ1-5,CASSLAGLNQPQHF,TGTGCCAGCAGCTTAGCAGGTCTCAATCAGCCCCAGCATTTT
TRBV29-1,13,TRBD1,few,TRBJ1-4,CSGRTGGGEKLFF,TGCAGCGGCCGGACAGGGGGCGGTGAAAAACTGTTTTTT
TRBV4-3,13,.,.,TRBJ2-7,CASSQVKAGEQYF,TGCGCCAGCAGCCAAGTAAAGGCGGGAGAGCAGTACTTC
TRBV5-1,13,.,.,TRBJ2-3,CASSYTSTDTQYF,TGCGCCAGCAGCTATACTAGCACAGATACGCAGTATTTT
TRBV18,14,TRBD1,.,TRBJ2-7,CASSQGQGPYEQYF,TGTGCCAGCTCTCAGGGACAGGGACCCTACGAGCAGTACTTC
TRBV29-1,13,TRBD1,.,TRBJ2-1,CSVADRVGGEQFF,TGCAGCGTTGCGGACAGGGTCGGGGGTGAGCAGTTCTTC
TRBV30,16,TRBD2,.,TRBJ2-7,CAWSLGTSGTSYEQYF,TGTGCCTGGAGCCTCGGGACTAGCGGGACCTCCTACGAGCAGTACTTC
TRBV30,13,.,.,TRBJ2-2,CAWSVEGAGELFF,TGTGCCTGGAGTGTTGAGGGGGCCGGGGAGCTGTTTTTT
TRBV5-6,16,.,.,TRBJ1-1,CASSLRHSYQNTEAFF,TGTGCCAGCAGCTTGCGGCACAGTTACCAGAACACTGAAGCTTTCTTT
TRBV28,15,.,.,TRBJ1-6,CASSVFGPDNSPLHF,TGTGCCAGCAGTGTTTTTGGGCCCGATAATTCACCCCTCCACTTT
TRBV9,12,.,.,TRBJ2-2,CASSVSGGELFF,TGTGCCAGCAGCGTATCAGGCGGGGAGCTGTTTTTT
TRBV6-6,15,TRBD1,.,TRBJ2-1,CASSPTGLGNNEQFF,TGTGCCAGCAGTCCGACAGGGCTTGGAAACAATGAGCAGTTCTTC
TRBV5-1,14,TRBD1,few,TRBJ2-1,CASSWGQGAAEQFF,TGCGCCAGCAGCTGGGGACAGGGGGCCGCTGAGCAGTTCTTC
TRBV19,14,.,.,TRBJ1-5,CASSIVERNQPQHF,TGTGCCAGTAGTATAGTGGAGAGGAACCAGCCCCAGCATTTT
TRBV28,16,TRBD1,.,TRBJ1-6,CASSFPLGQGHSPLHF,TGTGCCAGCAGTTTCCCCCTGGGACAGGGACATTCACCCCTCCACTTT
TRBV4-2,16,TRBD2,.,TRBJ2-1,CASSQAGLALFNEQFF,TGTGCCAGCAGCCAAGCGGGACTAGCGCTTTTCAATGAGCAGTTCTTC
TRBV19,14,TRBD1,.,TRBJ1-2,CASGGRGLDYGYTF,TGTGCCAGTGGGGGTAGGGGGCTTGACTATGGCTACACCTTC
TRBV5-1,17,TRBD2,.,TRBJ2-5,CASSPDGTSGGAGTQYF,TGCGCCAGCAGCCCGGACGGGACTAGCGGGGGGGCGGGGACCCAGTACTTC
TRBV2,14,TRBD1,.,TRBJ2-2,CASRTGLNTGELFF,TGTGCCAGCCGGACAGGGTTGAACACCGGGGAGCTGTTTTTT
TRBV6-1,15,TRBD1,.,TRBJ2-7,CASREDRGGRYEQYF,TGTGCCAGCAGAGAAGACAGGGGAGGAAGGTACGAGCAGTACTTC
TRBV7-2,15,.,.,TRBJ2-6,CASSLASAGANVLTF,TGTGCCAGCAGCTTAGCGAGCGCTGGGGCCAACGTCCTGACTTTC
TRBV2,14,.,.,TRBJ1-4,CASSDWTVGEKLFF,TGTGCCAGCAGTGATTGGACAGTAGGGGAAAAACTGTTTTTT
TRBV2,15,TRBD1,.,TRBJ2-7,CASREPGQGAREQYF,TGTGCCAGCAGAGAACCGGGACAGGGGGCGCGGGAGCAGTACTTC
TRBV4-1,15,TRBD1,once,TRBJ1-3,CASSQRTGTGNTIYF,TGCGCCAGCAGCCAGAGGACAGGGACTGGAAACACCATATATTTT